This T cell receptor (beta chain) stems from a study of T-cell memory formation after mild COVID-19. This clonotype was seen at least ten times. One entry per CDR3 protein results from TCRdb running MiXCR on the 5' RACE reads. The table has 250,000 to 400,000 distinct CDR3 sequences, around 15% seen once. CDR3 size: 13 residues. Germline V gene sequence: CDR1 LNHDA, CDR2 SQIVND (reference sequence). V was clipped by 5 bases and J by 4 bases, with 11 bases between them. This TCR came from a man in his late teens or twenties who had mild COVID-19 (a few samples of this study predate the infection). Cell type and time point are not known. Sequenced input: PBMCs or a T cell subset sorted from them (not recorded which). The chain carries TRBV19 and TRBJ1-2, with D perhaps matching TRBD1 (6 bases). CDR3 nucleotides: TGTGCCAGTAGTCCCCAGGGGAGCTATGGCTACACCTTC. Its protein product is CASSPQGSYGYTF.